Listed below are T cell receptor beta chains from one sample, sequenced in a study of human T cells and chemical hapten exposure. TCRdb itself ran the RACE reads through MiXCR, one entry per CDR3 protein. The data show 65,000 to 80,000 distinct CDR3 sequences, over 7% seen once. The specimen sequenced was whole blood. The receptors stem from a male donor in good health. Some clones in this sample may be carry-over from other donors' samples. Both conserved end residues are trimmed from each CDR3. Each record gives: V gene, CDR3 protein.

TRBV18 | ASSPPGDSEAF
TRBV6-1 | ASNSRGNEKLF
TRBV5-1 | ASSLSPPRAQETQY
TRBV20-1 | SALGQGGEKLF
TRBV7-2 | ASSLEPDQPQH
TRBV6-5 | ASSYSGDSSYEQY
TRBV27 | ASSLARGTYEQY
TRBV5-1 | ASSYGTGYQPQH
TRBV5-1 | ASSLEGEAF
TRBV11-2 | ASSPLPGGRGDIQY
TRBV12-3/TRBV12-4 | ATQLRDGRETQY
TRBV10-1 | ASSESYDYEQY
TRBV5-1 | ASSPRGTSVNEQF
TRBV5-1 | ASSSRTGDSSGNTIY
TRBV7-6 | ASSLGGTGEAITDTQY
TRBV7-9 | ASSSDRYYEQY
TRBV5-6 | ASSLAGNRQPQH
TRBV10-3 | AISRDRSTDTQY
TRBV12-3/TRBV12-4 | ASSFLAGNYGYT
TRBV6-2/TRBV6-3 | ASSSRDRDTEAF
TRBV29-1 | SVDSEGSGANVLT
TRBV12-3/TRBV12-4 | ASSLARGGYEQY
TRBV5-4 | ASSRRQAQETQY
TRBV7-3 | ASSTDRGPTEAF
TRBV20-1 | SAVDREVYNEQF
TRBV10-3 | AISASGQGVEQY
TRBV7-2 | ASSLRTPETQY
TRBV7-2 | ASIPTGYPNEKLF
TRBV10-3 | AIREYRDRLNSPLH
TRBV29-1 | SVDRGIEQF
TRBV5-1 | ASSFKPAGGGHTDTQY
TRBV20-1 | SENRDRGLRSNQPQH
TRBV7-9 | ASSLGGAYYEQY
TRBV6-5 | ASKISGSKTDTQY
TRBV20-1 | SAREPRSSSYEQY
TRBV15 | ATSSSGIQPQH
TRBV29-1 | SVSTEPNTGELF
TRBV10-3 | AISPGMGSGANVLT
TRBV6-2/TRBV6-3 | ASTGTATGELF
TRBV6-5 | ASSPEKRPNSPLH
TRBV12-3/TRBV12-4 | ASSSPGQGGSPLH
TRBV20-1 | SARDRGRTDTQY
TRBV5-1 | ASSLGPGGETQY
TRBV12-3/TRBV12-4 | ASSRQGIEAF
TRBV24-1 | ATSDTGTGKDTGELF
TRBV4-3 | ASSQDGRLYNSPLH
TRBV6-1 | ASSERGGGNQPQH
TRBV27 | ASSLGRSGGRSYNEQF